This T cell receptor (beta chain) comes out of a study of T cell responses to AZD1222 COVID-19 vaccine. Study-wide context: Combined were second doses at about 4 or about 12 weeks.

Whole-study findings and limits: Reportedly, nearly half of unique spike TCRs recognized epitopes outside B.1.351/B.1.1.7 mutations. Donors were mostly white British, more females; clonal diversity possibly underestimated.

Here immunoSEQ multiplex PCR was the method, and the copy in TCRdb shows in-frame clones only, minus some. The data contain about 110,000 clones, around 81% of them seen just once; the ten biggest clones take up 3.5% to 5%. There are a few counts of this clone. Its specificity is not known. The TCR sequence derives from an adult in good health. The sample was peripheral blood, taken on day 0 of AZD1222 vaccination.

CDR3 sequence reads: CASSSRGDTGELFF. The DNA of the CDR3 is TGTGCCAGTAGTTCCAGGGGTGACACCGGGGAGCTGTTTTTT. The chain is built from TRBV19 and TRBJ2-2; TRBD1 might be the D (6 bases). This CDR3 has 14 amino acids. Trimming took off 5 bases at V and 3 bases at J, with 10 bases between the two ends. Germline CDR1 is LNHDA and CDR2 is SQIVND (reference sequence).